One sample yielded the 2 T cell receptor beta chains listed below, sequenced in a study of monozygotic twins with inflammatory bowel disease. TCRdb reprocessed the 5' RACE reads and stores each CDR3 protein as one record, lacking DNA. The sample totals about 440,000 distinct CDR3 sequences. The specimen sequenced was blood. The receptors shown here come from a human donor with ulcerative colitis or Crohn's disease, or a healthy co-twin of an affected twin (not recorded which).

The chain employs TRBV19 and TRBJ1-1; there is no DNA to check the TCRdb D call of TRBD1. CDR3 length equals 12 residues. Germline V gene lookup returns CDR1 LNHDA and CDR2 SQIVND (reference sequence). CDR3: CASKGQGAEAFF.

The chain couples TRBV5-1 to TRBJ2-2. From germline, CDR1 is SGHRS and CDR2 YFSETQ. This CDR3 is 15 amino acids long. This CDR3 reads CASSHQSENTGELFF.